These 13 T cell receptor beta chains were all obtained from the same sample, sequenced in a study of T cells in Graves' hyperthyroidism and ophthalmopathy. The source material, RNA transcripts, was used to amplify TCR beta CDR3 regions. First-round RT-PCR targeting the TCR CDR3 was performed with the HTBI primer set. TCRdb recomputed calls from the multiplex PCR reads with MiXCR, one row per CDR3 protein. The sample records about 570,000 distinct CDR3 sequences, around 13% being singletons. Sequenced input: blood. These receptors all come from a woman in her thirties or forties with Graves' hyperthyroidism.

Ten or more counts support this clonotype. The rearrangement links TRBV27 to TRBJ2-1; 9 bases line up with TRBD2. Germline CDR1 reads MNHEY; CDR2 reads SMNVEV (reference sequence). Trimming cost V 3 bases and J 8 bases; bases outside gene matches: 2. There are 13 residues in the CDR3. The CDR3, as DNA: TGTGCCAGCAGTTTGTTAGCGGGAGATGAGCAGTTCTTC. This sequence encodes CASSLLAGDEQFF.

This clonotype occurred many times. The CDR3, as DNA: TGTGCCAGCAGTGATACCCCAGGGGCCAGCTATGGCTACACCTTC. Amino acid sequence: CASSDTPGASYGYTF. The chain couples TRBV2 to TRBJ1-2; TRBD1 might be the D (6 bases). Germline lookup yields CDR1 SNHLY and CDR2 FYNNEI. The CDR3 has 15 amino acids. Trimming took off 3 bases at V and 4 bases at J, with 15 bases between the two ends.

This clonotype was detected a few times. The rearrangement joins TRBV6-1 to TRBJ1-5; maybe TRBD1 (5 bases). CDR3 length equals 15 residues. V shed 4 bases and J shed 7 bases, with 17 bases lying between them. In germline, CDR1 is MNHNS, CDR2 SASEGT. The CDR3 bases are TGTGCCAGCAGTGTAGATATGGGGGGTAACCAGCCCCAGCATTTT. This gives the protein CASSVDMGGNQPQHF.

V and J are TRBV20-1 and TRBJ2-5; D is unclear. The CDR3 contains 17 residues. Trimming cost V 2 bases and J 0 bases, with 19 bases left between them. In germline, CDR1 is DFQATT, CDR2 SNEGSKA (reference sequence). The CDR3 is CSARTPSRAGYQETQYF. CDR3 coding DNA: TGCAGTGCTAGAACTCCGAGTCGGGCTGGGTACCAAGAGACCCAGTACTTC.

This clonotype has a count of ten or more. V and J are TRBV6-2 or TRBV6-3 and TRBJ2-6, with 8 positions matching TRBD2. Germline trimming cut 10 bases from V and 1 base from J; bases unmatched to any gene: 6. Germline CDR1 is MNHEY and CDR2 is SVGEGT. This CDR3 is built from 15 residues. This chain's CDR3 is CAIRGGGSGANVLTF. The CDR3 DNA sequence: TGTGCCATCAGAGGCGGGGGGTCTGGGGCCAACGTCCTGACTTTC.

J is TRBJ2-1 and V is TRBV12-3 or TRBV12-4; D is undetermined. V was pared by 4 bases and J by 4 bases, with 14 bases between. This CDR3 has 15 amino acids. CDR3 in DNA: TGTGCCAGCAGTTCTCTTCAGATTCTGTACAATGAGCAGTTCTTC. This codes for CASSSLQILYNEQFF.

This clonotype was counted many times. The V and J genes are TRBV5-1 and TRBJ2-1; TRBD2 aligns across 11 bases. CDR1 and CDR2 (germline): SGHRS, YFSETQ. The V segment lost 1 base and the J segment 7 bases; nucleotides outside the gene matches: 4. This CDR3 spans 15 amino acids. The CDR3 here is CASSLTSGSQNEQFF. As DNA, the CDR3 is TGCGCCAGCAGCTTGACTAGCGGGAGTCAAAATGAGCAGTTCTTC.

The table lists this clonotype with many counts. The V and J genes are TRBV9 and TRBJ2-5, with D maybe TRBD2 (6 bases). This CDR3 contains 16 residues. Looked up from germline, CDR1 is SGDLS and CDR2 is YYNGEE. Trimming removed 2 bases at V and 5 bases at J, with 19 bases between. The CDR3 DNA is TGTGCCAGCAGCGTGCAGGCGGGCCTCGCGGGGGAGACCCAGTACTTC. As protein: CASSVQAGLAGETQYF.

This clonotype was detected only a few times. This chain connects TRBV10-2 to TRBJ2-3; 8 positions agree with TRBD2. Germline V lookup: CDR1 WSHSY, CDR2 SAAADI. V dropped 3 bases and J dropped 4; count of bases not matched to a gene: 9. This CDR3 has 16 residues. The CDR3 sequence is CASSEGLAPRADTQYF. DNA of the CDR3: TGCGCCAGCAGTGAAGGACTAGCCCCCCGGGCAGATACGCAGTATTTT.

This clonotype was recorded at least ten times. The chain recombines TRBV3-1 with TRBJ2-7; D unclear. This CDR3 spans 15 amino acids. The germline CDR1 and CDR2 sequences are LGHDT and YNNKEL (reference sequence). Trimming cost V 0 bases and J 9 bases, with 18 bases left between them. In nucleotides, the CDR3 is TGTGCCAGCAGCCAAGATTTGGGGTTATCACCGGGGCAGTACTTC. It is translated as CASSQDLGLSPGQYF.

This clonotype was recorded many times. This chain joins TRBV20-1 and TRBJ1-6; a possible D gene is TRBD1 (6 bases). Germline CDR1 and CDR2: DFQATT and SNEGSKA (reference sequence). With 3 bases removed from V and 4 bases from J, the gap between germline ends came to 13 bases. CDR3 length: 15 residues. The CDR3 nucleotides read TGCAGTGCTAGTGTGGGGGCAGGGTATAATTCACCCCTCCACTTT. Its translation is CSASVGAGYNSPLHF.

The chain combines TRBV7-9 with TRBJ2-6; 7 bases fit TRBD1. Germline CDR1 reads SEHNR; CDR2 reads FQNEAQ (reference sequence). The CDR3 sequence is 21 residues long. V lost 2 bases to trimming and J lost 0 bases; unmatched junction nucleotides: 16. The CDR3 bases are TGTGCCAGCAGCTTACAAGCCCCCCCCCGGACAGGTAGCTCTGGGGCCAACGTCCTGACTTTC. Protein product: CASSLQAPPRTGSSGANVLTF.

Many counts were recorded for this clonotype. The chain has TRBV7-6 and TRBJ2-2; 7 positions agree with TRBD1. The trim removed 5 bases at V and 6 bases at J, leaving 3 bases unmatched. This CDR3 contains 13 residues. Germline lookup yields CDR1 SGHVS and CDR2 FNYEAQ. CDR3 nucleotide sequence: TGTGCCAGCAGCCTACAGGGGTCCGGGGAGCTGTTTTTT. It codes for CASSLQGSGELFF.